The rows below give T cell receptor beta chains drawn from one sample of a study of a mutant IDH1 vaccine in newly diagnosed glioma. For these TCRs, the target antigens are not known. Some clones are missing from TCRdb's copy, which holds only in-frame ones; the method was immunoSEQ multiplex PCR. The top ten clones hold approximately 0.6% of a sample with just under 80,000 clones, roughly 91% of them seen once. Sequenced here: PBMCs, sampled from a glioma patient whose treatment included an IDH1 peptide vaccine. Receptors originate from a woman aged 45-65 years with glioma. Both conserved end residues are part of each CDR3. Fields, in order: J gene, clone size, D gene, CDR3 length, V gene, CDR3 protein, CDR3 DNA. A D gene is named only where the DNA matches it firmly. A clone size is listed for some rows: how often the clone was seen (once, few, many), or a class if it is expanded.

>TRBJ2-4|NA|NA|12|TRBV2
CASSVYEDIQYF
TGTGCCAGCAGTGTATATGAAGACATTCAGTACTTC
>TRBJ2-2|NA|TRBD2|16|TRBV9
CASSVGLAGVSGELFF
TGTGCCAGCAGCGTAGGGCTAGCGGGAGTTTCGGGGGAGCTGTTTTTT
>TRBJ2-1|NA|NA|13|TRBV19
CASSIGARNEQFF
TGTGCCAGTAGTATAGGTGCCAGGAATGAGCAGTTCTTC
>TRBJ2-1|NA|NA|13|TRBV15
CATSRGRRNEQFF
TGTGCCACCAGCAGAGGGCGCAGAAACGAGCAGTTCTTC
>TRBJ1-1|NA|NA|12|TRBV19
CASRGQMGEAFF
TGTGCCAGTAGGGGACAAATGGGGGAAGCTTTCTTT
>TRBJ2-1|NA|TRBD2|17|TRBV7-9
CASSFRAGGPPGNEQFF
TGTGCCAGCAGCTTTCGGGCGGGAGGGCCGCCAGGCAATGAGCAGTTCTTC
>TRBJ2-2|NA|TRBD1|17|TRBV10-1
CASSESGRGRNTGELFF
TGCGCCAGCAGTGAGTCGGGCAGGGGGCGAAACACCGGGGAGCTGTTTTTT
>TRBJ1-5|NA|NA|13|TRBV19
CASARGAAQPQHF
TGTGCCAGCGCAAGGGGGGCGGCCCAGCCCCAGCATTTT
>TRBJ1-1|NA|TRBD1|17|TRBV28
CASSKNGQGVWNTEAFF
TGTGCCAGCAGTAAAAACGGACAGGGGGTTTGGAACACTGAAGCTTTCTTT
>TRBJ2-1|NA|NA|11|TRBV28
CASSRYNEQFF
TGTGCCAGCAGTCGATACAATGAGCAGTTCTTC
>TRBJ2-3|NA|NA|17|TRBV5-6
CASSILSMGSSTDTQYF
TGTGCCAGCAGCATCCTTTCTATGGGGTCTAGCACAGATACGCAGTATTTT
>TRBJ1-5|NA|NA|15|TRBV19
CASSVTGPPNQPQHF
TGTGCCAGTAGTGTGACAGGCCCACCCAATCAGCCCCAGCATTTT
>TRBJ1-4|NA|NA|13|TRBV29-1
CSVEEGPREKLFF
TGCAGCGTTGAGGAGGGCCCGCGGGAAAAACTGTTTTTT
>TRBJ2-7|NA|TRBD2|15|TRBV12-5
CASGGEGLAEYEQYF
TGTGCTAGTGGTGGGGAGGGACTAGCGGAATACGAGCAGTACTTC
>TRBJ2-7|NA|TRBD1|14|TRBV9
CASSARDRAHEQYF
TGTGCCAGCAGCGCCCGGGACAGGGCTCACGAGCAGTACTTC
>TRBJ2-5|NA|TRBD1|14|TRBV6-6
CASSPQQGQETQYF
TGTGCCAGCAGTCCCCAACAGGGGCAAGAGACCCAGTACTTC
>TRBJ2-7|NA|NA|16|TRBV21-1
CASTSGGQGLSYEQYF
TGTGCCAGCACCTCAGGTGGACAGGGGCTCTCCTACGAGCAGTACTTC
>TRBJ1-1|NA|NA|13|TRBV2
CASSGQGYTEAFF
TGTGCCAGCAGTGGGCAGGGTTACACTGAAGCTTTCTTT
>TRBJ2-2|NA|TRBD1|15|TRBV28
CASSLGTVNTGELFF
TGTGCCAGCAGTTTGGGGACAGTAAACACCGGGGAGCTGTTTTTT
>TRBJ2-2|NA|TRBD2|15|TRBV11-3
CASSSASGTTGELFF
TGTGCCAGCAGCTCCGCTAGCGGGACCACCGGGGAGCTGTTTTTT
>TRBJ2-7|NA|NA|15|TRBV5-1
CASSPGGGRTYEQYF
TGCGCCAGCAGCCCAGGCGGGGGCAGGACCTACGAGCAGTACTTC
>TRBJ2-1|NA|NA|13|TRBV6-1
CASTVTGRNEQFF
TGTGCCTCCACGGTGACAGGGAGGAATGAGCAGTTCTTC
>TRBJ2-1|NA|TRBD2|19|TRBV10-3
CAITPGTSGRAGSYNEQFF
TGTGCCATCACCCCGGGGACTAGCGGGAGGGCCGGTTCCTACAATGAGCAGTTCTTC
>TRBJ2-1|NA|NA|15|TRBV5-1
CASSLRLGPYNEQFF
TGCGCCAGCAGCTTGCGGTTGGGGCCCTACAATGAGCAGTTCTTC
>TRBJ2-5|NA|TRBD2|16|TRBV11-2
CASSSRAGVGGETQYF
TGTGCCAGCAGCTCGAGGGCGGGAGTGGGCGGCGAGACCCAGTACTTC
>TRBJ2-7|NA|TRBD1|13|TRBV30
CACIYRGNYEQYF
TGTGCCTGCATCTACAGGGGAAATTACGAGCAGTACTTC
>TRBJ1-5|NA|NA|14|TRBV2
CASRPGFSNQPQHF
TGTGCCAGCAGGCCGGGGTTTAGCAATCAGCCCCAGCATTTT
>TRBJ2-3|NA|TRBD2|17|TRBV13
CASSLRLAGVGTDTQYF
TGTGCCAGCAGCCTACGACTAGCGGGAGTAGGGACAGATACGCAGTATTTT
>TRBJ1-2|NA|NA|14|TRBV9
CASSVISGTTGYTF
TGTGCCAGCAGCGTAATATCCGGGACGACAGGCTACACCTTC
>TRBJ2-7|NA|NA|14|TRBV6-1
CASSDQTDFGEQYF
TGTGCCAGCAGTGACCAGACCGATTTCGGCGAGCAGTACTTC
>TRBJ2-2|NA|TRBD1|16|TRBV6-4
CASSDPGQGGAGELFF
TGTGCCAGCAGTGACCCGGGACAGGGGGGCGCCGGGGAGCTGTTTTTT
>TRBJ2-7|NA|TRBD1|15|TRBV4-2
CASSQESGQSYEQYF
TGTGCCAGCAGCCAAGAATCGGGACAGTCCTACGAGCAGTACTTC
>TRBJ2-1|NA|NA|15|TRBV4-1
CASSQDGSGYNEQFF
TGCGCCAGCAGCCAAGATGGGTCGGGGTACAATGAGCAGTTCTTC
>TRBJ2-7|NA|TRBD2|15|TRBV7-9
CASSLGREGRNEQYF
TGTGCCAGCAGCTTAGGGCGGGAGGGCCGGAACGAGCAGTACTTC
>TRBJ1-2|NA|NA|17|TRBV5-1
CASSGHRERGHINGYTF
TGCGCCAGCAGCGGCCACAGGGAGCGGGGGCATATTAATGGCTACACCTTC
>TRBJ2-5|NA|TRBD2|12|TRBV2
CASGTTQETQYF
TGTGCCAGCGGGACTACCCAAGAGACCCAGTACTTC
>TRBJ1-2|NA|TRBD1|11|TRBV19
CATRTGGGYTF
TGTGCTACAAGGACAGGGGGTGGCTACACCTTC
>TRBJ1-4|few|NA|16|TRBV7-9
CASSETARQVNEKLFF
TGTGCCAGCAGCGAAACTGCGAGGCAGGTTAATGAAAAACTGTTTTTT
>TRBJ2-1|NA|TRBD2|15|TRBV5-1
CASSLLASSYNEQFF
TGCGCCAGCAGCTTACTAGCGAGCTCCTACAATGAGCAGTTCTTC
>TRBJ2-3|once|NA|15|TRBV6-5
CASSYSGHSTDTQYF
TGTGCCAGCAGTTACTCAGGACACAGCACAGATACGCAGTATTTT
>TRBJ2-7|NA|TRBD2|15|TRBV10-2
CASSLQRLAGAEQYF
TGCGCCAGCAGCCTCCAACGGCTAGCGGGAGCCGAGCAGTACTTC